This T cell receptor (beta chain) was retrieved from a study of blood T cell repertoires in COVID-19. At the level of the study: COVID-19 samples from acute and convalescent phases originated in the United States, Italy and Spain.

The germline V gene encodes CDR1 ENHRY and CDR2 SYGVKD. Trimming pared 4 bases from V and 3 bases from J, leaving 7 bases between. The CDR3 consists of 13 residues. The protocol was immunoSEQ multiplex PCR, while the TCRdb copy is restricted to in-frame clones and leaves out a portion. The sample lists approximately 290,000 clones; approximately 91% were seen once. The sample consisted of peripheral blood. The chain uses TRBV10-3 and TRBJ1-5, with TRBD1 as a possible D gene (6 bases). This TCR came from a woman aged 25-40 years with COVID-19, enrolled during active disease. The CDR3 region has the DNA TGTGCCATCAGTGGACAGGACAATCAGCCCCAGCATTTT. Translating gives CAISGQDNQPQHF.